A single sample gave rise to the 4 T cell receptor beta chains below, sequenced in a study of blood T cell repertoires in COVID-19. Sequencing used immunoSEQ multiplex PCR; TCRdb keeps in-frame clones, though not all of them. The table includes about 99,000 clones, around 90% detected once. Specimen: peripheral blood. The source is an elderly woman in a cohort sampled during active COVID-19.

The chain employs TRBV25-1 and TRBJ1-5; 9 positions match TRBD1. Germline V lookup: CDR1 MGHDK, CDR2 SYGVNS. The CDR3 has 13 residues. J gave up 8 bases and V 6 bases, and 5 bases lay outside the gene matches. The CDR3 reads CASRATGGEPQHF. CDR3 DNA sequence: TGTGCCAGCAGAGCGACAGGGGGGGAGCCCCAGCATTTT.

The rearrangement uses TRBV2 and TRBJ2-1; 10 bases line up with TRBD2. The germline gives CDR1 SNHLY, CDR2 FYNNEI. Germline trimming cut 7 bases from V and 8 bases from J; bases unmatched to any gene: 8. The CDR3 covers 14 residues. The CDR3, as DNA: TGTGCCAGCATCAGCGGGGGGGCCGCGGATGAGCAGTTCTTC. It is translated as CASISGGAADEQFF.

The chain is built from TRBV3-1 (or the pseudogene TRBV3-2) and TRBJ2-5, with D possibly matching TRBD1 (6 bases). The germline V gene has CDR1 LGHDT and CDR2 YNNKEL (reference sequence). This CDR3 spans 14 amino acids. With 4 bases removed from V and 4 bases from J, the gap between germline ends came to 13 bases. The CDR3 region is CASSLRTERETQYF. The DNA for the CDR3 is TGTGCCAGCAGCCTCCGGACAGAAAGAGAGACCCAGTACTTC.

This clone appeared a single time. The chain couples TRBV2 to TRBJ1-6; D not certain. Germline V gene lookup returns CDR1 SNHLY and CDR2 FYNNEI. The CDR3 length is 15 residues. The ends were cut back, 9 bases at V and 1 base at J, with 13 bases in the middle. The CDR3 nucleotides read TGTGCCAGGCTCCACTTCCGATCCTATAATTCACCCCTCCACTTT. Translation: CARLHFRSYNSPLHF.